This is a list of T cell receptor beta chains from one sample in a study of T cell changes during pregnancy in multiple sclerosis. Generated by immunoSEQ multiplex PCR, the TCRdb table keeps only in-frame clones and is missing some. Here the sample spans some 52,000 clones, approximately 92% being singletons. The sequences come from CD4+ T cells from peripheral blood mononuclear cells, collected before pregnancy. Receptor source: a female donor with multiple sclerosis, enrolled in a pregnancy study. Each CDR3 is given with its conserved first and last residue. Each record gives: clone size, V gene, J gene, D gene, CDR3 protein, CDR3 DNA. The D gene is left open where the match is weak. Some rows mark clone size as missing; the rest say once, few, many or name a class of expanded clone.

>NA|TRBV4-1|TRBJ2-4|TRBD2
CASSQVLAGGPPGAKNIQYF
TGCGCCAGCAGCCAAGTTCTAGCGGGAGGCCCTCCCGGAGCCAAAAACATTCAGTACTTC
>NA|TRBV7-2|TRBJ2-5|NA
CASSLGTKETQYF
TGTGCCAGCAGCTTAGGGACTAAAGAGACCCAGTACTTC
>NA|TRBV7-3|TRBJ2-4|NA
CASSLGGAEGDIQYF
TGTGCCAGCAGCTTAGGTGGCGCAGAGGGGGACATTCAGTACTTC
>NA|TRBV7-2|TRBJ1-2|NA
CASSLVRVGNYGYTF
TGTGCCAGCAGCTTAGTGCGGGTGGGGAACTATGGCTACACCTTC
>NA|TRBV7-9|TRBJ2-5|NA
CASSLDRGETQYF
TGTGCCAGCAGCTTAGATCGAGGGGAGACCCAGTACTTC
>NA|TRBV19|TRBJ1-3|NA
CASSKGARSTIYF
TGTGCCAGTAGTAAAGGGGCCCGGAGCACCATATATTTT
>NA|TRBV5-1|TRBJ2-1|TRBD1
CASTTGTGYNNEQFF
TGCGCCAGCACGACCGGGACAGGGTACAACAATGAGCAGTTCTTC
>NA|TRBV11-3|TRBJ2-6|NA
CASSRGGGANVLTF
TGTGCCAGCAGCCGCGGCGGGGGGGCCAACGTCCTGACTTTC
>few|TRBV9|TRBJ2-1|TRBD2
CASSVVPGLANEQFF
TGTGCCAGCAGCGTAGTTCCGGGACTAGCTAATGAGCAGTTCTTC
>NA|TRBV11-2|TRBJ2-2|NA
CASSRGQSTGELFF
TGTGCCAGCAGCCGAGGACAGAGCACCGGGGAGCTGTTTTTT
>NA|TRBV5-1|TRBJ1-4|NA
CASSSLTTNEKLFF
TGCGCCAGCAGTTCCCTTACAACTAATGAAAAACTGTTTTTT
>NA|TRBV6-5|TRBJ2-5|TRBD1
CASSYGQGARETQYF
TGTGCCAGCAGTTACGGGCAGGGGGCCCGGGAGACCCAGTACTTC
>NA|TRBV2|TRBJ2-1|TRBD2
CASKQRLAGAPYNEQFF
TGTGCCAGCAAACAAAGACTAGCGGGAGCGCCATACAATGAGCAGTTCTTC
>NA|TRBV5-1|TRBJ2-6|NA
CASIAYGGGSGANVLTF
TGCGCCAGCATAGCGTACGGCGGAGGATCTGGGGCCAACGTCCTGACTTTC
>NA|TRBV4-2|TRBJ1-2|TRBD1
CASSPRGTGSTYTF
TGTGCCAGCAGCCCGCGTGGGACAGGAAGTACCTACACCTTC
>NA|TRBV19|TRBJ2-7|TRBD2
CASRGTSLHEQYF
TGTGCCAGTAGGGGGACTAGCCTCCACGAGCAGTACTTC
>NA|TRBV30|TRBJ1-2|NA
CAWWTVNYGYTF
TGTGCCTGGTGGACAGTTAACTATGGCTACACCTTC
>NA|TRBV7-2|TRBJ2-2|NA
CASSQYSWGSNTGELFF
TGTGCCAGCAGCCAATACTCGTGGGGCAGCAACACCGGGGAGCTGTTTTTT
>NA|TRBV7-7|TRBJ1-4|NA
CASSKSGTQNEKLFF
TGTGCCAGCAGCAAGTCCGGGACACAGAATGAAAAACTGTTTTTT
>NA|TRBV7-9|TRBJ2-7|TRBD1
CASSLSGTETYEQYF
TGTGCCAGCAGCTTATCTGGGACAGAGACCTACGAGCAGTACTTC
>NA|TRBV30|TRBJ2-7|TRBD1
CAWSHGTGGNEQYF
TGTGCCTGGAGCCACGGGACAGGGGGCAACGAGCAGTACTTC
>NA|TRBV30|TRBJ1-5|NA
CAWTFPSGNQPQHF
TGTGCCTGGACTTTCCCGAGCGGGAATCAGCCCCAGCATTTT
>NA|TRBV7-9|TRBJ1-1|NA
CASSFLGRNTEAFF
TGTGCCAGCAGCTTTCTGGGCAGGAACACTGAAGCTTTCTTT
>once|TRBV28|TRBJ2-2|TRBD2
CASSSPLAGSLTGELFF
TGTGCCAGCAGTTCCCCCTTAGCGGGAAGCCTCACCGGGGAGCTGTTTTTT
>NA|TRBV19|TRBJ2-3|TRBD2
CASSTRAGVTADTQYF
TGTGCCAGTAGTACCCGAGCGGGGGTCACGGCAGATACGCAGTATTTT
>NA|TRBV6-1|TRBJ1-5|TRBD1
CASKTGVAQPQHF
TGTGCCAGCAAGACAGGGGTAGCTCAGCCCCAGCATTTT
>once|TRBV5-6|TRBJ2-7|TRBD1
CASSMGQGYEQYF
TGTGCCAGCAGCATGGGACAGGGCTACGAGCAGTACTTC
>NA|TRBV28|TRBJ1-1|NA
CASSLDNPNTEAFF
TGTGCCAGCAGCCTGGACAACCCGAACACTGAAGCTTTCTTT
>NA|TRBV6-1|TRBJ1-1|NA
CASSEALQVAFF
TGTGCCAGCAGTGAAGCGCTTCAGGTAGCTTTCTTT
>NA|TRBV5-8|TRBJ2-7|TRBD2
CASSAGLAPSYEQYF
TGTGCCAGCAGCGCGGGACTAGCGCCCTCCTACGAGCAGTACTTC
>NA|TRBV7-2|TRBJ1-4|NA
CASSRWAGPTNEKLFF
TGTGCCAGCAGCCGTTGGGCGGGCCCAACTAATGAAAAACTGTTTTTT
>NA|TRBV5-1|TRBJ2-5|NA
CASSPGGRYQETQYF
TGCGCCAGCAGCCCGGGTGGCAGATACCAAGAGACCCAGTACTTC
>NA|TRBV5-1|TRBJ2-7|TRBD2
CASSLAGTVDEQYF
TGCGCCAGCAGCTTAGCGGGGACGGTAGACGAGCAGTACTTC
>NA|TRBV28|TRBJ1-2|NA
CASSLPGGGYTF
TGTGCCAGCAGTTTACCGGGGGGTGGCTACACCTTC
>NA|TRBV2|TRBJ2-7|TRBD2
CASIPLAAYEQYF
TGTGCCAGCATTCCACTAGCGGCCTACGAGCAGTACTTC
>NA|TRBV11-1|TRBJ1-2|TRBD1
CASSLRQGEGYTF
TGTGCCAGCAGCTTACGCCAGGGGGAAGGCTACACCTTC
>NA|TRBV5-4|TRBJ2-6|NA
CASSFRRGSGANVLTF
TGTGCCAGCAGCTTTCGCCGGGGCTCTGGGGCCAACGTCCTGACTTTC
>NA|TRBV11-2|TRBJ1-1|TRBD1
CASSLRTGANTEAFF
TGTGCCAGCAGCTTGCGTACAGGGGCGAACACTGAAGCTTTCTTT
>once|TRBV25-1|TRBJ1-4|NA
CASSDPGEKLFF
TGTGCCAGCAGTGACCCCGGGGAAAAACTGTTTTTT
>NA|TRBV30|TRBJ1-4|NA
CAWSVRREGYEKLFF
TGTGCCTGGAGTGTAAGGCGGGAGGGGTATGAAAAACTGTTTTTT
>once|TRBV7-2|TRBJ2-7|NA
CASSFRPSEVYEQYF
TGTGCCAGCAGCTTTAGGCCTAGCGAGGTCTACGAGCAGTACTTC
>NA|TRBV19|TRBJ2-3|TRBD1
CASSTRDRGLQDTQYF
TGTGCCAGTAGTACCCGGGACAGGGGGCTACAAGATACGCAGTATTTT
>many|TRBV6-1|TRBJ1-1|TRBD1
CASSGGAGGEAEAFF
TGTGCCAGCAGTGGAGGGGCAGGGGGTGAAGCTGAAGCTTTCTTT
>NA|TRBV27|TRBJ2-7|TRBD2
CASSFGGLAYEQYF
TGTGCCAGCAGTTTCGGGGGACTAGCCTACGAGCAGTACTTC
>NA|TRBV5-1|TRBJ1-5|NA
CASSLDTNQPQHF
TGCGCCAGCAGCTTAGACACGAATCAGCCCCAGCATTTT
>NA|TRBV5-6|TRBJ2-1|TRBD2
CASSFDIGTSGQGNEQFF
TGTGCCAGCAGCTTTGATATCGGGACTAGCGGGCAGGGCAATGAGCAGTTCTTC
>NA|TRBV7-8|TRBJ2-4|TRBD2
CASSFPSELAGVDKNIQYF
TGTGCCAGCAGCTTTCCCTCGGAGTTAGCGGGAGTGGACAAAAACATTCAGTACTTC
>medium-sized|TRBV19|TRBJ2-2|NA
CASKGGTGELFF
TGTGCCAGTAAGGGAGGAACCGGGGAGCTGTTTTTT
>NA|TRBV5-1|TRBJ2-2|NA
CASSSSPMTVFTGELFF
TGCGCCAGCAGCTCTTCTCCTATGACTGTATTCACCGGGGAGCTGTTTTTT
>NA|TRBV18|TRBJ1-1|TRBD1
CASSPQGALNTEAFF
TGTGCCAGCTCACCCCAGGGGGCGTTAAACACTGAAGCTTTCTTT
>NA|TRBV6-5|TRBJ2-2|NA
CASSYSPGVNTGELFF
TGTGCCAGCAGTTACTCGCCAGGGGTAAACACCGGGGAGCTGTTTTTT
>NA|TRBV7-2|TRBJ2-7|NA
CASSSRSSYEQYF
TGTGCCAGCAGCTCGAGGAGCTCCTACGAGCAGTACTTC
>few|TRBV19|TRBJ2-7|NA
CASSISVQTYEQYF
TGTGCCAGTAGTATTAGCGTACAGACCTACGAGCAGTACTTC
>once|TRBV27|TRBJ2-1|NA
CASSPHRPGENEQFF
TGTGCCAGCAGTCCGCACCGCCCTGGGGAGAATGAGCAGTTCTTC
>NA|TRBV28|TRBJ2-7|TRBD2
CASSPGLAGVYEQYF
TGTGCCAGCAGTCCCGGACTAGCGGGAGTCTACGAGCAGTACTTC
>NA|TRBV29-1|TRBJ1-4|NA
CSVDQGGHEKLFF
TGCAGCGTTGACCAAGGGGGTCATGAAAAACTGTTTTTT
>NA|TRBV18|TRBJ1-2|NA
CASSPVGQGNYGYTF
TGTGCCAGCTCACCGGTTGGCCAGGGAAACTATGGCTACACCTTC
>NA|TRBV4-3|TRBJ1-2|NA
CASSQDLGAVFGYTF
TGCGCCAGCAGCCAAGATCTGGGGGCAGTCTTCGGCTACACCTTC
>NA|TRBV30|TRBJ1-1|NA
CAWSRGGNTEAFF
TGTGCCTGGAGCCGGGGGGGTAACACTGAAGCTTTCTTT
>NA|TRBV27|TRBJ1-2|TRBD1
CASRRQGSEGGYTF
TGTGCCAGCAGGAGACAGGGGTCGGAAGGTGGCTACACCTTC